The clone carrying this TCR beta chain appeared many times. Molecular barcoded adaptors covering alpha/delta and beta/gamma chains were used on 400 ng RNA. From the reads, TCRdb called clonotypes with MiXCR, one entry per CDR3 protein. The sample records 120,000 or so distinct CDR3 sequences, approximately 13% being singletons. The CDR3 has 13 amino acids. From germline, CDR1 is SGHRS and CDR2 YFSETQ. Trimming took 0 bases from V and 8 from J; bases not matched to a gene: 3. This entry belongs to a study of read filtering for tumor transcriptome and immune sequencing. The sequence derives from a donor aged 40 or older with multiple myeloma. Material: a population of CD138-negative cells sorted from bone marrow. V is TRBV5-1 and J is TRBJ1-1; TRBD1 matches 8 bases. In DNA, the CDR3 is TGCGCCAGCAGCTTGGAGGACAGGGTCGAAGCTTTCTTT. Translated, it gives CASSLEDRVEAFF.